The 19 T cell receptor beta chains listed next were all sequenced from one sample in a study of T cells in Graves' hyperthyroidism and ophthalmopathy. Amplification targeted TCR beta CDR3 regions from RNA transcripts. A set of HTBI primers served as the primers for a first-round RT-PCR of the TCR CDR3. TCRdb called the multiplex PCR reads again in MiXCR, with one record for every CDR3 protein. The data contain hundreds of thousands of distinct CDR3 sequences, around 17% of them seen just once; the ten biggest clones take up approximately 18%. The sequenced sample consisted of blood. These TCRs come from a young woman with Graves' hyperthyroidism.

This clonotype was detected many times. This sequence joins TRBV3-1 and TRBJ1-1, with D unclear. V shed 0 bases and J shed 2 bases, with 10 bases lying between them. The V gene's germline CDR1 is LGHDT and CDR2 YNNKEL (reference sequence). This CDR3 is 15 amino acids long. In nucleotides, the CDR3 is TGTGCCAGCAGCCAAGATAACGGGATCAACACTGAAGCTTTCTTT. Amino acids: CASSQDNGINTEAFF.

This clonotype was seen a handful of times. Compared with germline, one end of the junction differs, possibly owing to a read error. The chain carries TRBV7-9 and TRBJ2-1, with TRBD2 as a possible D gene (6 bases). CDR3 length: 13 residues. The germline V gene has CDR1 SEHNR and CDR2 FQNEAQ (reference sequence). The CDR3: CASSQPGGSKQFF. The CDR3 DNA is TGCGCCAGCAGCCAACCTGGGGGGTCTAAGCAGTTCTTC.

This clonotype was picked up many times. V gene TRBV6-1 combines with J gene TRBJ1-2, with D possibly TRBD1 on 6 matching bases. The V gene lost 0 bases and the J gene lost 3 bases, with 14 bases spanning the gap. There are 16 residues in the CDR3. CDR1 and CDR2 from the germline V gene are MNHNS and SASEGT. The CDR3 DNA follows: TGTGCCAGCAGTGAAGCTCCCGGCAGGGGAGACTATGGCTACACCTTC. It yields the protein CASSEAPGRGDYGYTF.

V and J are TRBV10-3 and TRBJ2-3, with 9 bases aligning to TRBD1. V lost 0 bases, J lost 2 bases, and 6 bases stayed unmatched. The V gene's germline CDR1 is ENHRY and CDR2 SYGVKD. The CDR3 covers 17 residues. CDR3 residues: CAISESGDRVFTDTQYF. The CDR3 region has the DNA TGTGCCATCAGTGAGTCCGGGGACAGGGTATTCACAGATACGCAGTATTTT.

This clonotype was observed many times. The chain carries TRBV20-1 and TRBJ1-2; 8 nucleotides agree with TRBD1. In germline, CDR1 is DFQATT, CDR2 SNEGSKA (reference sequence). Trimming at V came to 0 bases and at J to 5 bases, leaving 8 bases not matched to a gene. This CDR3 comprises 15 residues. CDR3 residues: CSARDRTGKEYGYTF. CDR3 nucleotides: TGCAGTGCTAGAGATCGGACAGGGAAGGAATATGGCTACACCTTC.

The chain recombines TRBV3-1 with TRBJ2-6; tentatively, D is TRBD1 (6 bases). This CDR3 is built from 18 residues. Trimming took 8 bases from V and 0 from J, leaving 20 bases between them. Germline lookup yields CDR1 LGHDT and CDR2 YNNKEL (reference sequence). CDR3 sequence reads: CASRKMQGFPSGANVLTF. The DNA for the CDR3 is TGTGCCAGCCGCAAAATGCAGGGGTTCCCCTCTGGGGCCAACGTCCTGACTTTC.

This clonotype was recorded many times. The chain couples TRBV3-1 to TRBJ1-5, with unresolved D. The V gene lost 4 bases and the J gene lost 4 bases, with 2 bases spanning the gap. There are 11 residues in the CDR3. Germline V gene sequence: CDR1 LGHDT, CDR2 YNNKEL (reference sequence). The CDR3 sequence: CASSPNQPQHF. In nucleotides, the CDR3 is TGTGCCAGCAGCCCAAATCAGCCCCAGCATTTT.

The chain joins TRBV6-4 to TRBJ1-5; 7 bases align to TRBD1. The V and J ends lost 10 bases and 2 bases, in that order; junction bases with no gene match: 11. Germline CDR1 reads MRHNA; CDR2 reads SNTAGT. CDR3 length equals 15 residues. The CDR3 region is CAIPDREEGNQPQHF. The CDR3 bases are TGTGCCATCCCAGACAGGGAGGAGGGCAATCAGCCCCAGCATTTT.

This clonotype was counted ten times or more. This chain connects TRBV5-1 to TRBJ1-2, with a weak D call TRBD1 (6 bases). Per germline, CDR1 SGHRS and CDR2 YFSETQ. The CDR3 is 15 residues long. With 4 bases removed from V and 4 bases from J, the gap between germline ends came to 17 bases. The CDR3 reads CASSHGQTLLYGYTF. CDR3 nucleotide sequence: TGCGCCAGCAGCCACGGACAGACACTCCTCTATGGCTACACCTTC. The whole variable domain, remainder taken from reference TRBV5-1 and TRBJ1-2, is KAGVTQTPRYLIKTRGQQVTLSCSPISGHRSVSWYQQTPGQGLQFLFEYFSETQRNKGNFPGRFSGRQFSNSRSEMNVSTLELGDSALYLCASSHGQTLLYGYTFGSGTRLTVV.

This chain connects TRBV5-1 to TRBJ2-2; 10 positions match TRBD1. There are 17 residues in the CDR3. The V gene's germline CDR1 is SGHRS and CDR2 YFSETQ. Trimming at V came to 3 bases and at J to 6 bases, leaving 11 bases not matched to a gene. CDR3 DNA sequence: TGCGCCAGCAGCTCCCGCCCCGGGACAGGGGCGGCCGGGGAGCTGTTTTTT. Protein: CASSSRPGTGAAGELFF.

This clonotype has ten or more counts. The chain links TRBV11-3 to TRBJ1-1; D may be TRBD1 (5 bases). Per the germline V gene, CDR1 is SGHNT and CDR2 is YENEEA. The germline V and J ends were trimmed by 0 bases and 5 bases, with 13 bases remaining between them. This CDR3 contains 15 residues. CDR3 sequence reads: CASSLDLGVGTEAFF. CDR3 sequence (DNA): TGTGCCAGCAGCTTAGACTTAGGGGTGGGAACTGAAGCTTTCTTT.

This sequence joins TRBV7-9 and TRBJ2-3, with 8 bases lining up with TRBD2. The CDR3 covers 16 residues. The V segment lost 5 bases and the J segment 1 base; nucleotides outside the gene matches: 8. The germline V gene has CDR1 SEHNR and CDR2 FQNEAQ (reference sequence). The CDR3 loop reads CASSPGTRQRTDTQYF. The CDR3 bases are TGTGCCAGCAGCCCAGGGACTAGGCAGCGCACAGATACGCAGTATTTT. Combining the CDR3 with reference TRBV7-9 and TRBJ2-3 gives the whole variable domain DTGVSQNPRHKITKRGQNVTFRCDPISEHNRLYWYRQTLGQGPEFLTYFQNEAQLEKSRLLSDRFSAERPKGSFSTLEIQRTEQGDSAMYLCASSPGTRQRTDTQYFGPGTRLTVL.

In this sample, this clonotype turned up many times. The CDR3 region has the DNA TGTGCCTGGAATCCGGGAGTAACAGATACGCAGTATTTT. This sequence encodes CAWNPGVTDTQYF. The chain couples TRBV30 to TRBJ2-3, with D perhaps matching TRBD2 (6 bases). The germline V gene has CDR1 GTSNPN and CDR2 SVGIG (reference sequence). The V end was cut by 4 bases, the J end by 3 bases, with 11 bases between. This CDR3 contains 13 residues.

In this sample, this clonotype turned up many times. This chain joins TRBV28 and TRBJ1-5, with D perhaps matching TRBD1 (6 bases). Germline V lookup: CDR1 MDHEN, CDR2 SYDVKM. The V end lost 10 bases, the J end lost 6 bases, and 25 bases lay between the germline ends. The CDR3 covers 16 residues. The CDR3 sequence is CATLGGSGALSQPQHF. In DNA form, the CDR3 reads TGTGCCACCTTGGGCGGATCGGGGGCTCTTAGTCAGCCCCAGCATTTT.

CDR3: CASSLDKVRQFF. The CDR3 nucleotides read TGTGCCAGCAGTCTTGACAAGGTGCGGCAGTTCTTC. The chain is built from TRBV12-3 or TRBV12-4 and TRBJ2-1; unclear D gene. The CDR3 length is 12 residues. V gave up 5 bases and J gave up 12 bases, with 14 bases separating them.

The J gene is TRBJ2-1, the V gene TRBV6-1; 11 positions agree with TRBD2. The CDR3 totals 16 residues. After removal of 6 bases from V and 8 bases from J, the junction contained 12 bases not matched to a gene. Germline CDR1 is MNHNS and CDR2 is SASEGT. The CDR3 DNA reads as TGTGCCAGCAGCCTCTTAAATAGCGGGGGGGCCCATGAGCAGTTCTTC. This translates into CASSLLNSGGAHEQFF.

There are many counts of this clonotype. This sequence joins TRBV11-2 and TRBJ2-7, with 10 bases fitting TRBD2. Germline V CDR1 and CDR2: SGHAT, FQNNGV. The CDR3 runs 16 residues. V lost 4 bases to trimming and J lost 1 base; unmatched junction nucleotides: 7. This chain's CDR3 is CASSSGGTSASYEQYF. CDR3 sequence (DNA): TGTGCCAGCAGCTCTGGAGGGACTAGCGCGTCCTACGAGCAGTACTTC.

This chain joins TRBV6-1 and TRBJ1-2; D is perhaps TRBD1 (5 bases). V shed 5 bases and J shed 6 bases, with 16 bases lying between them. The CDR3 has 14 residues. Germline CDR1 MNHNS, CDR2 SASEGT. CDR3 bases: TGTGCCAGCAGTTCCACCCCCGGACACGATGGCTACACCTTC. It yields the protein CASSSTPGHDGYTF.

The sample holds many counts of this clonotype. The CDR3, as DNA: TGTGCCAGCAGCCTTGGACTAGCGGGGTCAGATACGCAGTATTTT. Amino acid sequence: CASSLGLAGSDTQYF. The chain carries TRBV6-1 and TRBJ2-3, with 12 bases lining up with TRBD2. V shed 6 bases and J 4 bases; nucleotides not matched to a gene: 5. Per the germline V gene, CDR1 is MNHNS and CDR2 is SASEGT. There are 15 residues in the CDR3.